The next 5 T cell receptor beta chains were all read from a single sample in a study of blood T cell repertoires in COVID-19. Some clones are missing from TCRdb's copy, which holds only in-frame ones; the method was immunoSEQ multiplex PCR. Here the sample spans more than 300,000 clones, roughly nine tenths being singletons. Sample: PBMCs or T cells enriched from blood (not recorded which). The source of these receptors is a woman under 40 who had recovered from COVID-19.

Only a few counts were recorded for this clone. V usage is TRBV5-1 and J usage is TRBJ1-1, with a possible D match to TRBD1 (5 bases). The length of the CDR3 is 13 residues. Germline CDR1 SGHRS, CDR2 YFSETQ. V lost 4 bases to trimming and J lost 3 bases, with 10 bases between them. The CDR3 DNA reads as TGCGCCAGCAGCGTTGGGGCGTACACTGAAGCTTTCTTT. Its translation is CASSVGAYTEAFF.

The J gene is TRBJ2-7, the V gene TRBV7-2; 9 nucleotides match TRBD1. This CDR3 has 15 residues. Trimming took 0 bases from V and 4 from J; bases not matched to a gene: 4. Germline CDR1 is SGHTA and CDR2 is FQGNSA. The DNA for the CDR3 is TGTGCCAGCAGCTTAGCGGGACAGGGCGGATACGAGCAGTACTTC. Translating it yields CASSLAGQGGYEQYF.

The V gene is TRBV6-5, the J gene TRBJ2-7; 9 bases are shared with TRBD1. Germline V gives CDR1 MNHEY, CDR2 SVGAGI. V lost 0 bases to trimming and J lost 6 bases; unmatched junction nucleotides: 6. CDR3 size: 15 residues. CDR3 nucleotide sequence: TGTGCCAGCAGTTACTCAGGACAGGGGACCACCGAGCAGTACTTC. It specifies CASSYSGQGTTEQYF.

The V call is TRBV5-1, the J call TRBJ1-1; tentatively, D is TRBD1 (5 bases). The germline V gene encodes CDR1 SGHRS and CDR2 YFSETQ. CDR3 length: 14 residues. V was clipped by 0 bases and J by 3 bases, with 9 bases between them. This CDR3 is CASSLVPGDTEAFF. The DNA for the CDR3 is TGCGCCAGCAGCTTGGTTCCGGGGGACACTGAAGCTTTCTTT.

This CDR3 is CASSDGPGRLQAFF. The CDR3 coding sequence is TGTGCCAGCAGTGACGGCCCAGGAAGGCTTCAAGCTTTCTTT. The V gene is TRBV6-1, the J gene TRBJ1-1, with no clear D. The CDR3 has 14 amino acids. Germline-derived CDR1 and CDR2 are MNHNS and SASEGT. V was trimmed by 3 bases and J by 9 bases, leaving 17 bases between them.